This TCR beta chain was captured in a study of CD8 T cells in ankylosing spondylitis (dated by TCRdb to the late 2010s). Some background on the complete study: To find TCR variants linked to disease, the study profiled T cell receptor beta repertoires in ankylosing spondylitis patients and healthy donors. Peripheral blood was sampled, and synovial fluid was additionally collected from ankylosing spondylitis patients. The full study cohort was made up of about two dozen ankylosing spondylitis patients and over 90 healthy donors.

This clonotype has a count of ten or more. Its antigen is not yet known. No base quality values were provided; no much bigger clone lies one nucleotide off. TCRdb shows the sequencer as Illumina HiSeq 2500. Quantitative 5'-RACE with molecular barcodes was used to prepare TCR beta libraries. As for the authors' bioinformatics: To identify disease-linked TCR variants, a new computational method was used, one built on a probabilistic model of VDJ rearrangement. TCRdb redid the processing of the public reads, applying fastp at Q25 and MiXCR, and retained in-frame beta chains. When rows share a CDR3 protein, they turn into one entry using the most common DNA and genes. The V and J calls come from TCRdb's annotation, not from the publication. Across this sample there are more than 200,000 distinct CDR3 sequences, with about 24% seen only once. Around 0.58% of the sample is in the top ten clones. The junction shows trimming of 0 bases on V and 4 bases on J, plus 10 bases between the germline ends. Its CDR3 holds 14 amino acids, cysteine through phenylalanine. The kept DNA is CDR3 alone, 42 bases in frame from the first base. From the germline V gene (reference sequence), CDR1 is DFQATT and CDR2 is SNEGSKA.

Overall study outcomes, separate from this receptor: Blood from ankylosing spondylitis patients appeared to be characterized by a TCR beta motif composed of roughly 8 highly homologous amino acid variants. A CD8+ phenotype was shown by the disease-linked clones, which were found at relatively low frequencies in peripheral blood. The disease-linked clones were reported to be significantly enriched in matched synovial fluid samples from ankylosing spondylitis patients. Some motif variants had previously been reported in the synovial fluid and blood of reactive arthritis patients, which suggests shared mechanisms of disease initiation.

Rearrangement joined TRBV20-1 to TRBJ1-3; matching of 5 bases hints at TRBD1 as the D gene. The sample consisted of blood, either unsorted or a sorted T cell fraction (not recorded which). This TCR was recovered from a male donor with ankylosing spondylitis or in good health (not recorded which). CDR3 region: CSARDFRDGNTIYF. Here is the DNA: TGCAGTGCTAGAGATTTTAGGGACGGAAACACCATATATTTT.